This T cell receptor delta chain was found in a study of gamma-delta chains in newborns, infants, children. About the study: Innate gammadelta T cells reportedly expand polyclonally right after birth, driven by microbial exposure, per the title.

TCRdb reanalysed the reads with CATT. The table shows some 4,000 delta-chain clones, with over 3% occurring only once. This clone showed up just a few times. A read error is likely here: a far larger clone is one base away. Material: blood. This TCR was recovered from a child who was a newborn, infant or young child, either healthy, febrile or measles-vaccinated (not recorded which).

CDR3 region: CARDTTGGSWDTRQMFF. The DNA for the CDR3 is TGTGCCCGTGACACCACTGGGGGATCCTGGGACACCCGACAGATGTTTTTC. V and J are TRDV2 and TRDJ3; TRDD3 aligns across 9 bases. Germline CDR1 and CDR2: GEAIGNYY and EKD. The CDR3 runs to 17 residues.